The clone carrying this TCR beta chain was observed once. Its antigen is undetermined. Germline loops: CDR1 SGHTA, CDR2 FQGNSA. The CDR3 is 12 amino acids. V shed 5 bases and J shed 8 bases, with 12 bases lying between them. Generated by immunoSEQ multiplex PCR, the TCRdb table keeps only in-frame clones and is missing some. Found here are 40,000 or so clones, about four fifths of them singletons; the top ten hold around 3.8%. This record belongs to a study of PD-L1 blockade in urothelial cancer. Study summary: Of prior chemotherapy regimens, patients had received between 0 and 3. Study-level points and caveats: Greater 3-week expansion of tumor-associated blood clones was recorded for durable-benefit patients.

The sequencing used PBMCs, collected around atezolizumab (anti-PD-L1) treatment. This receptor was obtained from a man between 70 and 80 years old with urothelial cancer. This rearrangement joins TRBV7-2 to TRBJ1-2; no firm D call. The CDR3 DNA reads as TGTGCCAGCAGCCAAAACTCGTTCGGCTACACCTTC. Translated, it gives CASSQNSFGYTF.